A single sample is the source of the 2 T cell receptor beta chains below, sequenced in a study of shared clonotypes between healthy human individuals. Using immunoSEQ multiplex PCR, the repertoire was profiled, and TCRdb retains in-frame clones only, with some absent. The table includes 600,000 to 750,000 clones, about two thirds detected once. The specimen was memory CD4+ T cells sorted from blood. Subset reported: CD45RA-negative fraction. Every receptor here comes from a woman aged 25 to 45 in good health.

The V gene is TRBV5-5, the J gene TRBJ1-3; 11 bases line up with TRBD1. The CDR3 loop spans 17 amino acids. Germline V gene lookup returns CDR1 SGHKS and CDR2 YYEKEE (reference sequence). V lost 4 bases to trimming and J lost 4 bases; unmatched junction nucleotides: 10. The CDR3 bases are TGTGCCAGCAGCCTGGCCCCGGGACAGGGGGTCGGAAACACCATATATTTT. Residues: CASSLAPGQGVGNTIYF.

This sequence joins TRBV11-2 and TRBJ2-3; either TRBD1 or TRBD2 may fit D (5 bases each). The germline V gene encodes CDR1 SGHAT and CDR2 FQNNGV. Trimming shortened V by 0 bases and J by 1 base, and 8 bases separated the two germline ends. This CDR3 region has 15 residues. The CDR3 here is CASSLDRERTDTQYF. CDR3 DNA: TGTGCCAGCAGCTTAGACAGGGAGCGCACAGATACGCAGTATTTT.